This TCR beta chain was observed in a study of identical twins. Study-wide results and limits: Weaker excess twin sharing was seen among beta out-of-frame sequences. There is a chance that invariant MAIT and iNKT cells partially muddied zero-insertion analyses. Abundant beta clonotypes from cord blood had fewer insertions, unlike memory repertoires, which showed none.

Deletions cut 1 base from V and 6 bases from J, with 5 bases between. The germline CDR1 and CDR2 sequences are KGHDR and SFDVKD. The CDR3 has 13 amino acids. A universal primer site came from template switching; cDNA carried unique molecular identifiers. From the 5' RACE reads, TCRdb called clonotypes with MiXCR, one entry per CDR3 protein. Of 1.5 million to 2 million distinct CDR3 sequences listed, less than 35% were seen once; the top ten hold approximately 0.25%. With respect to this clonotype: Its antigen is undetermined.

The chain combines TRBV24-1 with TRBJ1-4; D unclear. The source of this sequence is a newborn girl in good health. The sequenced sample consisted of cord blood. The CDR3 DNA reads TGTGCCACCAGTGATTTTCCGGATGAAAAACTGTTTTTT. Protein sequence: CATSDFPDEKLFF.